The present T cell receptor beta chain was sequenced within a study of coeliac disease. This clone was counted once. Its antigen is undetermined. Study-level results: Most TRB amino acid sequences occurred in only one sample.

The V gene lost 2 bases and the J gene lost 3 bases, with 8 bases spanning the gap. From germline, CDR1 is SGHRS and CDR2 YFSETQ. There are 13 residues in the CDR3. The repertoire was sequenced with immunoSEQ multiplex PCR; TCRdb's copy has only in-frame clones and lacks some. The sample yields more than 2,000 clones, around 66% seen once. The chain uses TRBV5-1 and TRBJ1-2; the D is unclear. The sequenced material came from lamina propria lymphocytes from the gut. This sequence originates from a woman between 65 and 79 years old with celiac disease on a gluten-free diet. CDR3: CASSFPPDYGYTF. For the CDR3, the DNA is TGCGCCAGCAGCTTTCCCCCGGACTATGGCTACACCTTC.